The clone carrying this TCR beta chain was detected only a few times. Its antigen remains unidentified. Germline assignment: CDR1 DFQATT and CDR2 SNEGSKA (reference sequence). The V end was cut by 3 bases, the J end by 3 bases, with 11 bases between. The CDR3 sequence is 13 residues long. This sample was included in a study of blood T cells in healthy people across ages. Notes on the study in general: Long-lived donors carried more naive CD4+ cells and greater diversity than aged donors.

With a J-beta primer mix and a sample-barcoded 5' primer, a second PCR ran roughly 6 to 11 cycles. TCRdb re-derived calls from the 5' RACE reads in MiXCR, one entry per CDR3 protein. The data hold about 900,000 distinct CDR3 sequences, with 60% to 80% observed a single time. Sequences were obtained from blood. This chain joins TRBV20-1 and TRBJ2-5; the D is unclear. The sequence was collected from a man under 40 in good health. DNA of the CDR3: TGCAGTGCTAGGGATCTAGGGAAAGAGACCCAGTACTTC. It codes for CSARDLGKETQYF.